This T cell receptor (beta chain) originates from a study of shared clonotypes between healthy human individuals. The overall study: A donor's plate count was three for CD4 naive and three for CD4 memory; CD8 naive had two and CD8 memory one.

Deep level was the assay's run setting. TCRdb keeps only in-frame clones here, not all; method: immunoSEQ multiplex PCR. The table records a few million clones, 90% to 95% of them present only once. V lost 2 bases and J 7 bases, leaving 14 bases between the germline ends. CDR3 length: 15 residues. Germline V CDR1 and CDR2: LGHNA, YNFKEQ. Points on this clone: The antigen is not known.

Notes on the study in general: It was observed that roughly 5.4% of naive CD4 clonotypes were shared across a few donors. The study drew on few donors, limiting represented genetic and exposure-history diversity.

The J gene is TRBJ2-2, the V gene TRBV4-2, with a possible D match to TRBD2 (5 bases). Sequencing was performed on naive CD4+ T cells sorted from blood. Subset of the sample: CD45RA+ positively selected. This TCR was sampled from a man younger than 35 in good health. CDR3 sequence: CASSQQLPAGGELFF. In DNA form, the CDR3 reads TGTGCCAGCAGCCAACAGCTACCGGCGGGCGGGGAGCTGTTTTTT.